The sequence of this TCR beta chain was determined in a study of T cell responses to AZD1222 COVID-19 vaccine. Some clones are missing from TCRdb's copy, which holds only in-frame ones; the method was immunoSEQ multiplex PCR. The sample holds more than 150,000 clones, just over 90% seen once. As for this clone: No antigen is known for it.

Study-wide findings and caveats: In a largely white British group with more females than males, clonal diversity was possibly underestimated. The CD4 TCRs associated with vaccination extended across spike and predominated at 160-218 and 743-854. Samples come after the peak T cell response, not at day 14.

CDR1 SGHNT and CDR2 YYREEE come from the germline V gene (reference sequence). The CDR3 has 16 residues. V dropped 1 base and J dropped 4 bases, with 14 bases sitting between them. V gene TRBV5-4 combines with J gene TRBJ2-2, with no clear D. Here the sequenced sample was peripheral blood, taken 28 days after the second AZD1222 dose. This sequence originates from an adult who received the AZD1222 COVID-19 vaccine. The CDR3 loop reads CASSLFRTSGTGELFF. The CDR3 DNA follows: TGTGCCAGCAGCTTGTTTAGGACCTCGGGCACCGGGGAGCTGTTTTTT.